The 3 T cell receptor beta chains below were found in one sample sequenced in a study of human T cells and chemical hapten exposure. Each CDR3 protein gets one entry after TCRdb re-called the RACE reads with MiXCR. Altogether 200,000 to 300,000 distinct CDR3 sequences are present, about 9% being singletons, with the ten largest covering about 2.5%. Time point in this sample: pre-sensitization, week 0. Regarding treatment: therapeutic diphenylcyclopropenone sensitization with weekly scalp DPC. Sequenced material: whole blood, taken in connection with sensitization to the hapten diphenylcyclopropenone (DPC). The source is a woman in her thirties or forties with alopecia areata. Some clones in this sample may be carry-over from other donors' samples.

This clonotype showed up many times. In nucleotides, the CDR3 is TGTGCCAGCAGCCAGGACAGGGGCCCTCTCTACGAGCAGTACTTC. As protein: CASSQDRGPLYEQYF. The gene calls are TRBV2 and TRBJ2-7; 9 bases are shared with TRBD1. V trimming: 6 bases; J trimming: 3 bases; junction bases outside the gene matches: 9. Germline V lookup: CDR1 SNHLY, CDR2 FYNNEI. This CDR3 spans 15 amino acids.

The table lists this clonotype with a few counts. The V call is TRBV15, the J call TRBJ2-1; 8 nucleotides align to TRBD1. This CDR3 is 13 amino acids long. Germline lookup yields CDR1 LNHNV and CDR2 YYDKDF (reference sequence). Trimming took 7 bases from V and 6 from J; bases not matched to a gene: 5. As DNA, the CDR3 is TGTGCCACCACTAGGACAGGGAGCAATGAGCAGTTCTTC. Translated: CATTRTGSNEQFF.

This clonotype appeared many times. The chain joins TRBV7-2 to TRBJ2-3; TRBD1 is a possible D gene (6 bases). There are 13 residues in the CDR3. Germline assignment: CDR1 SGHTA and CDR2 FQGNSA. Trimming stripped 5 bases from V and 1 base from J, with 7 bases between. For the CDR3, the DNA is TGTGCCAGCAGCCACAGGGGCACAGATACGCAGTATTTT. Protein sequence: CASSHRGTDTQYF.